The 19 T cell receptor beta chains given below trace back to one sample, sequenced in a study of radiotherapy plus CTLA-4 blockade in lung cancer. Clones were sequenced by immunoSEQ multiplex PCR, and TCRdb holds only the in-frame ones, with some missing. Of about 43,000 clones in the sample, roughly two thirds are singletons; the top ten hold approximately 23%. The sample here was peripheral blood, taken from a patient treated with radiotherapy plus ipilimumab. The receptors originated from a human donor with non-small cell lung cancer who had a partial response to radiotherapy plus ipilimumab.

The chain links TRBV7-6 to TRBJ2-1; 10 nucleotides match TRBD1. The V gene end was trimmed by 3 bases and the J gene end by 7 bases; junction bases not matched to a gene: 3. Germline CDR1 is SGHVS and CDR2 is FNYEAQ. CDR3 length: 14 amino acids. CDR3 residues: CASSLTGGRNEQFF. Written as DNA, the CDR3 is TGTGCCAGCAGCTTGACAGGGGGCCGGAATGAGCAGTTCTTC.

The chain uses TRBV4-3 and TRBJ2-3; 9 bases line up with TRBD1. Losses at the gene ends were 2 bases for V and 2 bases for J; bases not matched to a gene: 14. The germline gives CDR1 LGHNA, CDR2 YSLEER. This CDR3 is built from 19 residues. CDR3 nucleotide sequence: TGCGCCAGCAGCCAAAGGTTCCCCCCGGACAGGGGAGCCACAGATACGCAGTATTTT. Encoded protein: CASSQRFPPDRGATDTQYF.

J is TRBJ2-7 and V is TRBV30; D is perhaps TRBD2 (5 bases). CDR3 length: 13 residues. CDR1 is GTSNPN, CDR2 SVGIG, per germline (reference sequence). Trimming removed 6 bases at V and 0 bases at J, with 12 bases between. The CDR3 coding sequence is TGTGCCTGTCAGAGGGCCGACTCCTACGAGCAGTACTTC. The encoded protein is CACQRADSYEQYF.

CDR3 residues: CASSQDGGVGQPQHF. CDR3 nucleotide sequence: TGCGCCAGCAGCCAAGATGGGGGGGTGGGTCAGCCCCAGCATTTT. This chain joins TRBV4-1 and TRBJ1-5; D perhaps matches TRBD1 (5 bases). CDR1 MGHRA and CDR2 YSYEKL come from the germline V gene. CDR3 length: 15 residues. Between the trimmed V and J ends, which lost 0 bases and 6 bases, there was a span of 12 bases.

This clone was seen once. The chain recombines TRBV30 with TRBJ1-6, with TRBD1 as a possible D gene (5 bases). V was pared by 5 bases and J by 8 bases, with 16 bases between. CDR1 is GTSNPN, CDR2 SVGIG, per germline (reference sequence). This CDR3 spans 14 amino acids. The CDR3 nucleotides read TGTGCCTGGGCCAAGATGGGAGGGGATTCACCCCTCCACTTT. It encodes CAWAKMGGDSPLHF.

This clone appeared once. The chain uses TRBV5-1 and TRBJ2-7; 12 positions match TRBD2. After removal of 4 bases from V and 5 bases from J, the junction contained 13 bases not matched to a gene. The CDR3 runs 17 residues. Per germline, CDR1 SGHRS and CDR2 YFSETQ. The CDR3 spells CASSPGLAGRFGNEQYF. The DNA for the CDR3 is TGCGCCAGCAGCCCCGGACTAGCGGGACGCTTTGGAAACGAGCAGTACTTC.

About this clone itself: A much larger clone is a single base away; this may be a read error. The chain couples TRBV12-5 to TRBJ1-2; no definite D call. This CDR3 region has 10 residues. From germline, CDR1 is LGHNT and CDR2 FRNRAP. The CDR3 nucleotides read TGTGCTAATGGTTTGAGCAGCTACACCTTC. The encoded protein is CANGLSSYTF.

The chain couples TRBV19 to TRBJ1-5; 7 nucleotides line up with TRBD1. In germline, CDR1 is LNHDA, CDR2 SQIVND (reference sequence). V lost 3 bases, J lost 0 bases, and 2 bases stayed unmatched. CDR3 size: 15 residues. Here the CDR3 reads CASSIGTDSNQPQHF. In DNA, the CDR3 is TGTGCCAGTAGTATTGGGACAGATAGCAATCAGCCCCAGCATTTT.

The sample holds one count of this clone. This chain joins TRBV7-2 and TRBJ2-2, with D possibly matching TRBD1 (6 bases). This CDR3 region has 15 residues. The germline gives CDR1 SGHTA, CDR2 FQGNSA. V lost 4 bases, J lost 5 bases, and 14 bases lay in between. The DNA for the CDR3 is TGTGCCAGCAGCTGGGGACACATGGCAACCGGGGAGCTGTTTTTT. Its translation is CASSWGHMATGELFF. The full variable domain, its missing parts supplied by reference TRBV7-2 and TRBJ2-2, is GAGVSQSPSNKVTEKGKDVELRCDPISGHTALYWYRQSLGQGLEFLIYFQGNSAPDKSGLPSDRFSAERTGGSVSTLTIQRTQQEDSAVYLCASSWGHMATGELFFGEGSRLTVL.

This chain joins TRBV19 and TRBJ2-3; tentative D call: TRBD2 (5 bases). The CDR3 has 14 residues. In germline, CDR1 is LNHDA, CDR2 SQIVND (reference sequence). Trimming took off 5 bases at V and 3 bases at J, with 12 bases between the two ends. In DNA, the CDR3 is TGTGCCAGTAGTTCCCCCGGGGAGACAGATACGCAGTATTTT. Translating it yields CASSSPGETDTQYF.

This sequence joins TRBV5-4 and TRBJ1-6, with unresolved D. Germline V gene data show CDR1 as SGHNT and CDR2 as YYREEE (reference sequence). V shed 4 bases and J shed 3 bases, with 14 bases lying between them. This CDR3 contains 16 residues. This chain's CDR3 is CASSAADKHYNSPLHF. The CDR3 region has the DNA TGTGCCAGCAGCGCCGCCGACAAACACTATAATTCACCCCTCCACTTT.

This clone came up a few times. The chain has TRBV29-1 and TRBJ1-2, with a tentative D call TRBD1 (6 bases). The CDR3 loop spans 11 amino acids. Trimming took 6 bases from V and 4 from J, leaving 9 bases between them. Germline assignment: CDR1 SQVTM and CDR2 ANQGSEA. The CDR3 protein is CSVSGVYGYTF. The DNA for the CDR3 is TGCAGCGTCTCAGGGGTCTATGGCTACACCTTC.

The CDR3 region has the DNA TGCGCCAGCAGCCAAGATGTCGCGGGGGGGAAGTCAGATACGCAGTATTTT. As protein: CASSQDVAGGKSDTQYF. The chain carries TRBV4-3 and TRBJ2-3; 9 bases are a match to TRBD2. V was clipped by 0 bases and J by 4 bases; unmatched bases: 8. Germline-derived CDR1 and CDR2 are LGHNA and YSLEER. The CDR3 extends over 17 amino acids.

This clone qualifies as medium-sized. The CDR3 DNA reads as TGTGCCAGTAGTCAGACAGGCTATGGCTACACCTTC. Amino acid sequence: CASSQTGYGYTF. The chain joins TRBV19 to TRBJ1-2; tentative D call: TRBD1 (6 bases). The CDR3 spans 12 residues. Trimming took 5 bases from V and 4 from J, leaving 8 bases between them. Germline V lookup: CDR1 LNHDA, CDR2 SQIVND (reference sequence).

This sequence joins TRBV5-1 and TRBJ1-2; 7 positions match TRBD1. V lost 2 bases, J lost 6 bases, and 4 bases stayed unmatched. The CDR3 has 13 residues. Germline-derived CDR1 and CDR2 are SGHRS and YFSETQ. The CDR3 region is CASSLQGRNGYTF. The CDR3 coding sequence is TGCGCCAGCAGCTTACAGGGGAGAAATGGCTACACCTTC.

This chain joins TRBV9 and TRBJ2-1, with a tentative D call TRBD2 (6 bases). This CDR3 spans 17 amino acids. Germline V gene data show CDR1 as SGDLS and CDR2 as YYNGEE. Trimming removed 1 base at V and 6 bases at J, with 20 bases between. DNA of the CDR3: TGTGCCAGCAGCGTATCCCCCGGGCTAGGGAGGACCAATGAGCAGTTCTTC. Translated, it gives CASSVSPGLGRTNEQFF.

The rearrangement links TRBV12-5 to TRBJ1-6; D is ambiguous. The CDR3 runs to 13 residues. Germline-derived CDR1 and CDR2 are LGHNT and FRNRAP. V lost 3 bases and J 8 bases, leaving 8 bases between the germline ends. CDR3 DNA: TGTGCTAGTGGTTTTGAGCCCCATTCACCCCTCCACTTT. It translates to CASGFEPHSPLHF.

CDR3 loop: CASSPVAGGSNEQFF. The CDR3 DNA reads TGTGCCAGCAGCCCCGTAGCGGGAGGAAGTAATGAGCAGTTCTTC. The J gene is TRBJ2-1, the V gene TRBV14, with 10 nucleotides matching TRBD2. V shed 4 bases and J 7 bases; nucleotides not matched to a gene: 7. The CDR3 has 15 residues. Germline CDR1 and CDR2: SGHDN and FVKESK.

The rearrangement joins TRBV5-8 to TRBJ2-3, with D maybe TRBD2 (7 bases). The CDR3 loop spans 13 amino acids. V was pared by 1 base and J by 6 bases, with 9 bases between. CDR1 is SGHTS and CDR2 is YDEGEE in the germline V gene. The chain's CDR3 is CASSLRGADTQYF. CDR3 nucleotide sequence: TGTGCCAGCAGCTTGCGGGGGGCGGATACGCAGTATTTT.